The rows below give T cell receptor beta chains drawn from one sample of a study of shared clonotypes between healthy human individuals. TCRdb's copy holds only in-frame clones and misses some; the assay was immunoSEQ multiplex PCR. This sample has roughly 2.1 million clones; more than 85% occur once, and the top ten carry 1.5% to 2%. The specimen sequenced was naive CD8+ T cells from PBMCs. These receptors were obtained from a man between 18 and 35 years old in good health. Some clones in this sample may be carry-over from other donors' samples. The CDR3 runs from the conserved cysteine through the conserved F or W. D genes are given only for firm matches.

d_call: .; j_call: TRBJ1-2; v_call: TRBV5-1; cdr3_aa: CASSPWPGTNYGYTF
d_call: .; j_call: TRBJ2-1; v_call: TRBV4-1; cdr3_aa: CASSQRAGMINEQFF
d_call: .; j_call: TRBJ2-5; v_call: TRBV9; cdr3_aa: CASSPRGGPFVETQYF
d_call: TRBD1; j_call: TRBJ2-4; v_call: TRBV4-1; cdr3_aa: CASSQDRSGRGLENF
d_call: .; j_call: TRBJ1-1; v_call: TRBV5-4; cdr3_aa: CASTQHPGLNTEAFF
d_call: TRBD1; j_call: TRBJ1-1; v_call: TRBV7-9; cdr3_aa: CASSPAGTASGTEAFF
d_call: .; j_call: TRBJ2-3; v_call: TRBV27; cdr3_aa: CASSLRRSSTDTQYF
d_call: .; j_call: TRBJ1-1; v_call: TRBV7-9; cdr3_aa: CASSLDMGFGGWTEAFF
d_call: .; j_call: TRBJ1-1; v_call: TRBV5-1; cdr3_aa: CASSLAWGTEAFF
d_call: TRBD1; j_call: TRBJ2-7; v_call: TRBV2; cdr3_aa: CASRSPGQGSLEQYF
d_call: .; j_call: TRBJ2-5; v_call: TRBV7-2; cdr3_aa: CASSFRGETQYF
d_call: TRBD2; j_call: TRBJ2-1; v_call: TRBV10-2; cdr3_aa: CATHSDGGSSYNEQFF
d_call: TRBD2; j_call: TRBJ2-1; v_call: TRBV9; cdr3_aa: CASSEPLSGRAGNEQFF
d_call: .; j_call: TRBJ1-2; v_call: TRBV4-2; cdr3_aa: CASYGQQAYGYTF
d_call: .; j_call: TRBJ1-5; v_call: TRBV6-5; cdr3_aa: CASSPGPERGQPQHF
d_call: .; j_call: TRBJ1-5; v_call: TRBV19; cdr3_aa: CASSMSSGHNQPQHF
d_call: .; j_call: TRBJ2-7; v_call: TRBV27; cdr3_aa: CASSLIAGAATYEQYF
d_call: .; j_call: TRBJ2-7; v_call: TRBV5-1; cdr3_aa: CASSLGTAGATEQYF
d_call: .; j_call: TRBJ2-1; v_call: TRBV2; cdr3_aa: CASSEIGARFYNEQFF
d_call: .; j_call: TRBJ1-1; v_call: TRBV2; cdr3_aa: CASNQGRGTEAFF
d_call: .; j_call: .; v_call: TRBV30; cdr3_aa: CACSDVEQYF
d_call: .; j_call: TRBJ1-1; v_call: TRBV15; cdr3_aa: CATSKAEGLGTEAFF
d_call: TRBD1; j_call: TRBJ1-5; v_call: TRBV4-2; cdr3_aa: CASSRRGGESNQPQHF
d_call: .; j_call: TRBJ2-7; v_call: TRBV6-1; cdr3_aa: CASSEFGQQSNYEQYF
d_call: TRBD1; j_call: TRBJ1-2; v_call: TRBV15; cdr3_aa: CATSGRDRGGDGYTF
d_call: TRBD1; j_call: TRBJ2-7; v_call: TRBV19; cdr3_aa: CASSIGDRYSYEQYF
d_call: .; j_call: TRBJ1-1; v_call: TRBV7-9; cdr3_aa: CASSFPMGQTVEAFF
d_call: .; j_call: TRBJ1-1; v_call: TRBV5-1; cdr3_aa: CASSLGTEAFF
d_call: .; j_call: TRBJ2-3; v_call: TRBV4-3; cdr3_aa: CASSQDWRTSTDTQYF
d_call: .; j_call: TRBJ2-3; v_call: TRBV7-3; cdr3_aa: CASSPTWGDQDTQYF
d_call: .; j_call: TRBJ2-1; v_call: TRBV11-2; cdr3_aa: CASSLGGHEQFF
d_call: .; j_call: TRBJ2-1; v_call: TRBV15; cdr3_aa: CATSRDGLARHEQFF
d_call: .; j_call: TRBJ1-5; v_call: TRBV28; cdr3_aa: CASSSPRRDHSNQPQHF
d_call: TRBD1; j_call: TRBJ1-5; v_call: TRBV6-1; cdr3_aa: CASSEGNRGRQPQHF
d_call: .; j_call: TRBJ1-4; v_call: TRBV7-7; cdr3_aa: CASSLGRGLNEKLFF
d_call: TRBD2; j_call: TRBJ2-2; v_call: TRBV28; cdr3_aa: CASSPLGTSGRTGELFF
d_call: .; j_call: TRBJ2-1; v_call: TRBV27; cdr3_aa: CASMGDPGNEQFF
d_call: .; j_call: TRBJ1-3; v_call: TRBV7-8; cdr3_aa: CASSFGPGGGNTIYF
d_call: .; j_call: TRBJ2-5; v_call: TRBV6-5; cdr3_aa: CASSARLTQETQYF
d_call: .; j_call: TRBJ1-1; v_call: TRBV6-6; cdr3_aa: CASGTAWDTEAFF
d_call: TRBD2; j_call: TRBJ2-1; v_call: TRBV7-3; cdr3_aa: CASSSRTSASYNEQFF
d_call: .; j_call: TRBJ2-1; v_call: TRBV7-9; cdr3_aa: CASSPPSVSSYNEQFF
d_call: .; j_call: TRBJ2-2; v_call: TRBV20-1; cdr3_aa: CSGLGAGELFF
d_call: TRBD1; j_call: TRBJ1-4; v_call: TRBV7-9; cdr3_aa: CASSYHRGPHEKLFF
d_call: TRBD2; j_call: TRBJ2-1; v_call: TRBV27; cdr3_aa: CASSSDWTSSYNEQFF
d_call: .; j_call: TRBJ2-7; v_call: TRBV7-8; cdr3_aa: CASSPGTEDRQQYF
d_call: TRBD2; j_call: TRBJ2-4; v_call: TRBV4-1; cdr3_aa: CASSQDYPAGEGNIQYF
d_call: .; j_call: TRBJ1-1; v_call: TRBV6-5; cdr3_aa: CASSYSRLHLNTEAFF
d_call: .; j_call: TRBJ2-7; v_call: TRBV10-1; cdr3_aa: CASSVGWDLTYEQYF
d_call: TRBD2; j_call: TRBJ2-7; v_call: TRBV4-3; cdr3_aa: CASSGRKDEQYF
d_call: TRBD2; j_call: TRBJ2-3; v_call: TRBV27; cdr3_aa: CASSLPFLSGRTDTQYF
d_call: .; j_call: TRBJ1-2; v_call: TRBV5-4; cdr3_aa: CASSLGTNYGYTF
d_call: TRBD2; j_call: TRBJ2-7; v_call: TRBV15; cdr3_aa: CATSSTSGRVPYEQYF
d_call: .; j_call: TRBJ1-5; v_call: TRBV2; cdr3_aa: CASSDKGSNLFNQPQHF
d_call: .; j_call: .; v_call: TRBV5-5; cdr3_aa: CASSLLAGWGEQFF
d_call: TRBD2; j_call: TRBJ2-1; v_call: TRBV14; cdr3_aa: CASSQLAGGNNEQFF
d_call: .; j_call: TRBJ2-2; v_call: TRBV5-6; cdr3_aa: CASSSNPTGELFF
d_call: .; j_call: TRBJ2-2; v_call: TRBV13; cdr3_aa: CASSLVVSGNTGELFF
d_call: .; j_call: TRBJ1-1; v_call: TRBV27; cdr3_aa: CASSLYTLSTEAFF
d_call: .; j_call: TRBJ2-2; v_call: TRBV2; cdr3_aa: CATSLLPQNTGELFF